This entry lists 5 T cell receptor beta chains sequenced from one sample in a study of T cells after yellow fever vaccination (dated by TCRdb to the late 2010s). The library was generated by 5' RACE. This sample was sequenced with an Illumina HiSeq 2500. Using fastp trimming at Q25 and MiXCR clonotype assembly, TCRdb reanalyzed the public sequencing data and kept in-frame beta chains. Identical CDR3 protein sequences are pooled into one entry, listed with their most common genes and DNA. In all, the sample holds roughly 340,000 distinct CDR3 sequences, and about 9.5% of those were seen once. The ten largest clones represent about 20% of the sample. The intended sense of this specimen's treatment or condition label: live attenuated yellow fever vaccine strain. Specimen: PBMCs, collected on the day of the first yellow fever vaccination. The receptors here all came from a man aged 18 to 29 who received the YFV17D yellow fever vaccine.

This clonotype was counted ten times or more. V gene TRBV5-5 combines with J gene TRBJ2-5; D is ambiguous. The V gene's germline CDR1 is SGHKS and CDR2 YYEKEE (reference sequence). The CDR3 sequence is 13 residues long. V lost 6 bases to trimming and J lost 4 bases, with 13 bases between them. Here the CDR3 DNA reads TGTGCCAGCATCATGAGTCCGAGAGAGACCCAGTACTTC. As protein: CASIMSPRETQYF.

The chain uses TRBV24-1 and TRBJ1-5, with D unresolved. This CDR3 region has 12 residues. The ends were cut back, 1 base at V and 7 bases at J, with 4 bases in the middle. CDR1 and CDR2 (germline): KGHDR, SFDVKD. The DNA for the CDR3 is TGTGCCACCAGTGATTTCGGGCAGCCCCAGCATTTT. It yields the protein CATSDFGQPQHF.

The rearrangement joins TRBV6-5 to TRBJ1-4; TRBD1 might be the D (6 bases). V shed 3 bases and J shed 0 bases, with 11 bases lying between them. Germline CDR1 reads MNHEY; CDR2 reads SVGAGI. The CDR3 has 16 residues. The CDR3 spells CASSYRQVTTNEKLFF. CDR3 DNA: TGTGCCAGCAGTTATAGACAGGTGACAACTAATGAAAAACTGTTTTTT.

This clonotype was detected ten times or more. The chain couples TRBV5-1 to TRBJ2-1; 8 nucleotides match TRBD1. This CDR3 is built from 13 residues. After removal of 7 bases from V and 1 base from J, the junction contained 1 base not matched to a gene. CDR1 is SGHRS, CDR2 YFSETQ, per germline. CDR3 in DNA: TGCGCCAGCGGACAGGGATCCTACAATGAGCAGTTCTTC. This gives the protein CASGQGSYNEQFF.

The rearrangement joins TRBV15 to TRBJ2-2, with 8 bases lining up with TRBD1. This CDR3 spans 16 amino acids. Germline V gene sequence: CDR1 LNHNV, CDR2 YYDKDF (reference sequence). The V segment lost 3 bases and the J segment 0 bases; nucleotides outside the gene matches: 3. CDR3 in DNA: TGTGCCACCAGCAGGGGACAGGAGTCGAACACCGGGGAGCTGTTTTTT. Translation: CATSRGQESNTGELFF.